Listed here are 31 T cell receptor beta chains from one sample, sequenced in a study of regulatory T cells in long-lasting Graves disease. Building the TCR beta libraries relied on iRepertoire HTBI primers, and CDR3 regions underwent Arm-PCR. TCRdb reprocessed the multiplex PCR reads with MiXCR, giving one entry per CDR3 protein. The profile shows 350,000 to 500,000 distinct CDR3 sequences, about 21% of them singletons. The time point was: persistent/refractory GD, antithyroid drugs over 5 years with positive TRAb. Isolated PBMC RNA provided the starting material for the TCR library. The specimen was peripheral blood mononuclear cells (PBMCs), collected when the disease was refractory, from a patient treated with antithyroid drugs. These receptors all come from a female donor with Graves disease.

Here the CDR3 reads CASSVKTSGRPGELFF. In DNA, the CDR3 is TGTGCCAGCAGCGTCAAGACTAGCGGGAGGCCCGGGGAGCTGTTTTTT. The chain is built from TRBV5-4 and TRBJ2-2; 13 bases map to TRBD2. Germline V gene sequence: CDR1 SGHNT, CDR2 YYREEE (reference sequence). CDR3 length: 16 residues. V lost 4 bases, J lost 6 bases, and 6 bases stayed unmatched.

This clonotype was recorded at least ten times. The chain uses TRBV6-4 and TRBJ2-2, with no clear D. Between the trimmed V and J ends, which lost 0 bases and 8 bases, there was a span of 7 bases. In germline, CDR1 is MRHNA, CDR2 SNTAGT. The CDR3 is 13 residues long. The CDR3 nucleotides read TGTGCCAGCAGTGACTCTGCCCGTGGGGAGCTGTTTTTT. Residues: CASSDSARGELFF.

This clonotype appeared many times. The chain has TRBV12-3 or TRBV12-4 and TRBJ2-7, with D perhaps given as TRBD1 or TRBD2 (5 bases each). V lost 6 bases and J lost 3, with 15 bases in between. The CDR3 runs 14 residues. The CDR3 region has the DNA TGTGCCAGCAGCCACCCCGGGGACCACTACGAGCAGTACTTC. Amino acids: CASSHPGDHYEQYF.

The chain couples TRBV28 to TRBJ1-3; D is perhaps TRBD1 (5 bases). V lost 5 bases and J 0 bases, leaving 14 bases between the germline ends. This CDR3 region has 16 residues. Germline lookup yields CDR1 MDHEN and CDR2 SYDVKM. CDR3 residues: CASSPLGVSSGNTIYF. The CDR3 DNA is TGTGCCAGCAGTCCCTTAGGGGTGTCCTCTGGAAACACCATATATTTT.

This sequence joins TRBV10-3 and TRBJ2-2, with 12 bases aligning to TRBD2. J was trimmed by 5 bases and V by 4 bases; bases with no gene match: 8. Germline loops: CDR1 ENHRY, CDR2 SYGVKD. CDR3 size: 17 residues. The CDR3 spells CAISASLAGGGTGELFF. CDR3 DNA sequence: TGTGCCATCAGTGCGTCACTAGCGGGAGGAGGTACCGGGGAGCTGTTTTTT.

The rearrangement joins TRBV7-3 to TRBJ1-2, with D unclear. Trimming took off 0 bases at V and 4 bases at J, with 12 bases between the two ends. Germline V gives CDR1 SGHTA, CDR2 FQGTGA. The CDR3 extends over 15 amino acids. The CDR3 region is CASSLTPATGYGYTF. The DNA of the CDR3 is TGTGCCAGCAGCTTAACCCCCGCGACGGGCTATGGCTACACCTTC.

This clonotype came up a few times. The chain links TRBV2 to TRBJ2-7, with TRBD2 matching over 7 bases. Germline CDR1 and CDR2: SNHLY and FYNNEI. J gave up 6 bases and V 6 bases, and 14 bases lay outside the gene matches. CDR3 length: 15 amino acids. In DNA, the CDR3 is TGTGCCAGCAGCTACGGGGCGGGAGCTGCCCGCGAGCAGTACTTC. Its translation is CASSYGAGAAREQYF.

The chain is built from TRBV24-1 and TRBJ2-1, with TRBD1 as a possible D gene (6 bases). CDR3 length: 15 residues. Germline CDR1 reads KGHDR; CDR2 reads SFDVKD. Trimming took 3 bases from V and 5 from J, leaving 13 bases between them. CDR3 sequence reads: CATSDVGGLDNEQFF. The CDR3 coding sequence is TGTGCCACCAGTGATGTAGGGGGTCTGGACAATGAGCAGTTCTTC.

V usage is TRBV4-1 and J usage is TRBJ2-2; no clear D gene. The CDR3 is 13 residues long. Germline V gene lookup returns CDR1 MGHRA and CDR2 YSYEKL. V was trimmed by 4 bases and J by 7 bases, leaving 10 bases between them. The CDR3 loop reads CASSREAFGELFF. CDR3 in DNA: TGCGCCAGCAGCCGGGAAGCTTTCGGGGAGCTGTTTTTT.

The genes are TRBV12-3 or TRBV12-4 and TRBJ2-3; D uncertain. V was trimmed by 8 bases and J by 6 bases, leaving 12 bases between them. CDR3 length: 12 residues. The CDR3 loop reads CASSRRRDTQYF. CDR3 nucleotides: TGTGCCAGCTCAAGGCGTCGGGATACGCAGTATTTT.

This clonotype was detected a few times. The chain uses TRBV20-1 and TRBJ2-7, with 12 bases identical to TRBD2. The CDR3 runs to 15 residues. V shed 0 bases, J shed 4 bases, and the junction held 4 bases outside the gene matches. From germline, CDR1 is DFQATT and CDR2 SNEGSKA (reference sequence). The CDR3 DNA reads TGCAGTGCTAGAGATGGACTAGCGGGGAGATACGAGCAGTACTTC. Translation gives CSARDGLAGRYEQYF.

This clonotype was seen many times. The J gene is TRBJ1-1, the V gene TRBV28; D ambiguous. With 8 bases removed from V and 7 bases from J, the gap between germline ends came to 11 bases. Per germline, CDR1 MDHEN and CDR2 SYDVKM. CDR3 length: 11 residues. DNA of the CDR3: TGTGCCAGCCTCTTAGGAGTTGAAGCTTTCTTT. This codes for CASLLGVEAFF.

This clonotype has a count of ten or more. V gene TRBV27 combines with J gene TRBJ1-1; TRBD1 agrees at 7 bases. The germline V gene encodes CDR1 MNHEY and CDR2 SMNVEV (reference sequence). The CDR3 is 15 residues long. V lost 5 bases, J lost 1 base, and 7 bases stayed unmatched. The CDR3 loop is CASSTRQGRNTEAFF. The CDR3 DNA reads as TGTGCCAGCAGTACCAGACAGGGTCGGAACACTGAAGCTTTCTTT.

This clonotype was seen at least ten times. CDR3 in amino acids: CASAGQGAGANVLTF. CDR3 DNA: TGCGCCAGTGCCGGACAGGGTGCTGGGGCCAACGTCCTGACTTTC. The chain carries TRBV5-1 and TRBJ2-6; TRBD1 aligns across 8 bases. V shed 8 bases, J shed 2 bases, and the junction held 6 bases outside the gene matches. This CDR3 comprises 15 residues. Germline V gene lookup returns CDR1 SGHRS and CDR2 YFSETQ.

This clonotype was counted ten times or more. The J gene is TRBJ1-1, the V gene TRBV28, with D perhaps TRBD1 (6 bases). Germline V gene lookup returns CDR1 MDHEN and CDR2 SYDVKM. V dropped 5 bases and J dropped 3 bases, with 10 bases sitting between them. The CDR3 has 13 residues. The CDR3 loop reads CASSQGRDTEAFF. Written as DNA, the CDR3 is TGTGCCAGCAGTCAGGGGCGAGACACTGAAGCTTTCTTT. The whole variable domain, remainder taken from reference TRBV28 and TRBJ1-1, is DVKVTQSSRYLVKRTGEKVFLECVQDMDHENMFWYRQDPGLGLRLIYFSYDVKMKEKGDIPEGYSVSREKKERFSLILESASTNQTSMYLCASSQGRDTEAFFGQGTRLTVV.

This clonotype was counted a few times. The chain links TRBV13 to TRBJ2-7; TRBD1 aligns across 7 bases. The CDR3 has 14 amino acids. V shed 5 bases, J shed 2 bases, and the junction held 6 bases outside the gene matches. Per germline, CDR1 PRHDT and CDR2 FYEKMQ (reference sequence). CDR3 nucleotide sequence: TGTGCCAGCAGCAACCCGGGACAGCCCTACGAGCAGTACTTC. Protein sequence: CASSNPGQPYEQYF.

In this sample, this clonotype turned up a few times. The chain links TRBV6-2 or TRBV6-3 to TRBJ1-1; D might be TRBD1 (6 bases). The germline V gene has CDR1 MNHEY and CDR2 SVGEGT. Trimming took 5 bases from V and 3 from J, leaving 16 bases between them. CDR3 size: 15 residues. CDR3 sequence (DNA): TGTGCCAGCAGTCAGGACAGCCCGAAGTACACTGAAGCTTTCTTT. Residues: CASSQDSPKYTEAFF.

CDR3 protein: CASSNLAGGGETQYF. The CDR3 bases are TGTGCCAGTAGTAATCTAGCGGGAGGAGGGGAGACCCAGTACTTC. V and J are TRBV19 and TRBJ2-5; 11 nucleotides line up with TRBD2. The germline CDR1 and CDR2 sequences are LNHDA and SQIVND (reference sequence). Trimming at V came to 4 bases and at J to 5 bases, leaving 6 bases not matched to a gene. The CDR3 length is 15 residues.

The V gene is TRBV5-1, the J gene TRBJ2-1; 8 bases agree with TRBD1. This CDR3 has 17 residues. J was trimmed by 2 bases and V by 4 bases; bases with no gene match: 11. The germline V gene has CDR1 SGHRS and CDR2 YFSETQ. The CDR3 region is CASSEKGGRGPYNEQFF. The CDR3 region has the DNA TGCGCCAGCAGCGAAAAGGGGGGCAGGGGGCCCTACAATGAGCAGTTCTTC.

This clonotype was recorded at least ten times. The chain combines TRBV28 with TRBJ1-5; possibly TRBD1 for D (5 bases). The ends were cut back, 5 bases at V and 6 bases at J, with 8 bases in the middle. Germline values: CDR1 MDHEN, CDR2 SYDVKM. The CDR3 is 12 amino acids. CDR3 nucleotide sequence: TGTGCCAGCAGTCCAGGGATTCAGCCCCAGCATTTT. Translated, it gives CASSPGIQPQHF. The whole variable domain, filled in from reference TRBV28 and TRBJ1-5, reads DVKVTQSSRYLVKRTGEKVFLECVQDMDHENMFWYRQDPGLGLRLIYFSYDVKMKEKGDIPEGYSVSREKKERFSLILESASTNQTSMYLCASSPGIQPQHFGDGTRLSIL.

V and J are TRBV28 and TRBJ2-7; D is possibly TRBD1 (6 bases). The ends were cut back, 6 bases at V and 2 bases at J, with 14 bases in the middle. The CDR3 is 14 amino acids. The germline CDR1 and CDR2 sequences are MDHEN and SYDVKM. The CDR3 nucleotides are TGTGCCAGCAGGGGGCAGGGGTGGACCTACGAGCAGTACTTC. Its protein is CASRGQGWTYEQYF.

This clonotype was detected a few times. The rearrangement uses TRBV12-3 or TRBV12-4 and TRBJ2-3; D gene unclear. The V end lost 1 base, the J end lost 2 bases, and 7 bases lay between the germline ends. This CDR3 is 14 amino acids long. CDR3 nucleotide sequence: TGTGCCAGCAGTTTAGATCAGATCACAGATACGCAGTATTTT. As protein: CASSLDQITDTQYF.

This clonotype appeared many times. The chain is built from TRBV10-3 and TRBJ2-5; 7 nucleotides agree with TRBD1. The CDR3 is 13 amino acids. CDR1 is ENHRY and CDR2 is SYGVKD in the germline V gene. The V segment lost 5 bases and the J segment 5 bases; nucleotides outside the gene matches: 5. The CDR3 bases are TGTGCCATCAGTTTCGGACAGGAGGAGACCCAGTACTTC. This gives the protein CAISFGQEETQYF.

At least ten counts were recorded for this clonotype. The chain employs TRBV27 and TRBJ1-1, with a tentative D call TRBD1 (5 bases). The CDR3 is 12 residues long. Germline V lookup: CDR1 MNHEY, CDR2 SMNVEV (reference sequence). V lost 8 bases and J 5 bases, leaving 12 bases between the germline ends. Here the CDR3 DNA reads TGTGCCAGCTCCGGGCGGACAACTGAAGCTTTCTTT. Translation: CASSGRTTEAFF.

The genes are TRBV7-9 and TRBJ2-7, with D perhaps matching TRBD2 (6 bases). The V gene's germline CDR1 is SEHNR and CDR2 FQNEAQ (reference sequence). The CDR3 is 15 residues long. With 4 bases removed from V and 2 bases from J, the gap between germline ends came to 15 bases. The CDR3 nucleotides read TGTGCCAGCAGCTCCCTAGCGAGAGCTCCCTACGAGCAGTACTTC. Residues: CASSSLARAPYEQYF.

This clonotype was counted ten times or more. The rearrangement links TRBV11-2 to TRBJ1-1; weak D call: TRBD1 (6 bases). V was shortened by 1 base and J by 6 bases, with 15 bases between the two germline ends. CDR3 length: 15 residues. Germline CDR1 reads SGHAT; CDR2 reads FQNNGV. The CDR3 DNA is TGTGCCAGCAGCTTAGTCCGAGAACAGGGCGCTGAAGCTTTCTTT. Protein product: CASSLVREQGAEAFF.

This clonotype was counted ten times or more. CDR3 nucleotides: TGTGCCAGCTCACCGGGTACGGCGTCTCCCCTCCACTTT. Its protein product is CASSPGTASPLHF. The gene calls are TRBV18 and TRBJ1-6; D uncertain. The germline gives CDR1 KGHSH, CDR2 LQKENI. This CDR3 has 13 amino acids. Trimming pared 3 bases from V and 13 bases from J, leaving 13 bases between.

This clonotype was found a few times. J is TRBJ2-2 and V is TRBV30; the D is unclear. CDR3 size: 13 residues. With 2 bases removed from V and 6 bases from J, the gap between germline ends came to 10 bases. Per germline, CDR1 GTSNPN and CDR2 SVGIG (reference sequence). As DNA, the CDR3 is TGTGCCTGGAGTCCCCTGGCCGCCGGGGAGCTGTTTTTT. As protein: CAWSPLAAGELFF.

Ten or more counts support this clonotype. The chain is built from TRBV2 and TRBJ2-5, with D tentatively TRBD1 or TRBD2 (5 bases each). The germline V gene encodes CDR1 SNHLY and CDR2 FYNNEI. Between the trimmed V and J ends, which lost 2 bases and 5 bases, there was a span of 18 bases. The CDR3 totals 16 residues. DNA for the CDR3: TGTGCCAGCAGTGAAAAGGGACCCCTGACGAGGGAGACCCAGTACTTC. It yields the protein CASSEKGPLTRETQYF.

This clonotype has a count of ten or more. Written as DNA, the CDR3 is TGTGCCAGCAGTTTCATCCCGGGACAGGTTTTTTACGAGCAGTACTTC. It is translated as CASSFIPGQVFYEQYF. The V gene is TRBV28, the J gene TRBJ2-7; TRBD1 matches 8 bases. CDR3 length: 16 residues. Germline V gives CDR1 MDHEN, CDR2 SYDVKM. With V trimmed by 3 bases and J by 4 bases, 11 bases remained unmatched.

V gene TRBV9 combines with J gene TRBJ2-1; D may be TRBD2 (6 bases). V was pared by 4 bases and J by 1 base, with 12 bases between. Germline V gene sequence: CDR1 SGDLS, CDR2 YYNGEE. This CDR3 region has 15 residues. The CDR3 spells CASSNTGTSYNEQFF. For the CDR3, the DNA is TGTGCCAGCAGCAATACCGGGACTTCCTACAATGAGCAGTTCTTC. Full variable domain (rest looked up from reference TRBV9 and TRBJ2-1): DSGVTQTPKHLITATGQRVTLRCSPRSGDLSVYWYQQSLDQGLQFLIQYYNGEERAKGNILERFSAQQFPDLHSELNLSSLELGDSALYFCASSNTGTSYNEQFFGPGTRLTVL.